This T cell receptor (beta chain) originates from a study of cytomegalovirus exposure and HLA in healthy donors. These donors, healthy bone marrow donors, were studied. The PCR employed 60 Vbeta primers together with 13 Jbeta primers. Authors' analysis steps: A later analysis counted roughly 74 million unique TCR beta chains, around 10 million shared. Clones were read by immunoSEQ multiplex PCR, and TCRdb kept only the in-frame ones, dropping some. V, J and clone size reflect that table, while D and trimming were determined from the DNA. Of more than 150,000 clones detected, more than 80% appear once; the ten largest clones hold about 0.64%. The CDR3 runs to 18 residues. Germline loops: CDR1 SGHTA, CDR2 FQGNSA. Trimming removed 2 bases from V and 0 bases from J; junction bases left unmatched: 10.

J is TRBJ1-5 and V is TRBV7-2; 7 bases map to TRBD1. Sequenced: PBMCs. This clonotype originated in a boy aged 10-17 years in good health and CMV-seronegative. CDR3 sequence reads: CASSLPGQVVYSNQPQHF. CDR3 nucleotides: TGTGCCAGCAGCTTACCCGGACAGGTTGTTTATAGCAATCAGCCCCAGCATTTT.